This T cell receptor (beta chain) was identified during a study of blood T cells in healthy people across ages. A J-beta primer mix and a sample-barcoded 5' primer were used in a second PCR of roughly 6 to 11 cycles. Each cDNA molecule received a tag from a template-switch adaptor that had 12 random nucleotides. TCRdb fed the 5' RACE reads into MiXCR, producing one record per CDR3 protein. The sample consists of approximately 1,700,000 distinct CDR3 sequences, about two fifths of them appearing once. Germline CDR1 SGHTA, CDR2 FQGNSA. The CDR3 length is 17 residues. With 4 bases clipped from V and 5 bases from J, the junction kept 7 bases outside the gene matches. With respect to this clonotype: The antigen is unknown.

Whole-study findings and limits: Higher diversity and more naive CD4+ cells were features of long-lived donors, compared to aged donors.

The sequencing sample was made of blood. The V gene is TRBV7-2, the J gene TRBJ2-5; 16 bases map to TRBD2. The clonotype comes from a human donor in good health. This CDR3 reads CASSSPGLAGGRETQYF. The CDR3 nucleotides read TGTGCCAGCAGCTCCCCGGGACTAGCGGGGGGGCGGGAGACCCAGTACTTC.